Sequencing of this T cell receptor beta chain was carried out in a study of T-cell memory formation after mild COVID-19. TCRdb re-analysed the 5' RACE reads in MiXCR, keeping a single row per CDR3 protein. The table includes 15,000 to 20,000 distinct CDR3 sequences, approximately 23% detected once. The germline V gene has CDR1 SGDLS and CDR2 YYNGEE. The CDR3 runs to 14 residues. J gave up 7 bases and V 4 bases, and 7 bases lay outside the gene matches. J is TRBJ2-1 and V is TRBV9; the match to TRBD1 covers 8 bases. The material sequenced was PBMCs or a T cell subset sorted from them (not recorded which). The receptor was derived from a man between 18 and 29 years old who had mild COVID-19 (a few samples of this study predate the infection). Cell type and time point are not known. The CDR3 region is CASSIQGARNEQFF. DNA of the CDR3: TGTGCCAGCAGCATTCAGGGGGCGCGGAATGAGCAGTTCTTC.